This T cell receptor beta chain was found in a study of OX40 agonist ivuxolimab in advanced cancers. V shed 1 base and J 2 bases; nucleotides not matched to a gene: 6. Germline CDR1 reads SEHNR; CDR2 reads FQNEAQ (reference sequence). This CDR3 is 16 amino acids long. Profiled with immunoSEQ multiplex PCR; TCRdb holds only in-frame clones, not every one. The sample lists some 64,000 clones, roughly 81% occurring once. With respect to this clone: The sample carries other DNA sequences with the same CDR3.

This rearrangement joins TRBV7-9 to TRBJ2-3; 7 positions agree with TRBD2. This clonotype was obtained from an adult with an advanced solid tumor such as melanoma, head and neck, liver or kidney cancer. The starting material was CD4+ or CD8+ T cells sorted from blood, obtained in a trial of the OX40 agonist ivuxolimab. CDR3 in amino acids: CASSLVSGTTTDTQYF. The CDR3, as DNA: TGTGCCAGCAGCTTAGTCTCCGGGACTACCACAGATACGCAGTATTTT. The full variable domain, in which reference TRBV7-9 and TRBJ2-3 provide the parts outside the CDR3, is DTGVSQNPRHKITKRGQNVTFRCDPISEHNRLYWYRQTLGQGPEFLTYFQNEAQLEKSRLLSDRFSAERPKGSFSTLEIQRTEQGDSAMYLCASSLVSGTTTDTQYFGPGTRLTVL.